The 26 T cell receptor beta chains listed next were all sequenced from one sample in a study of blood T cell repertoires in COVID-19 (dated by TCRdb to between 2020 and 2021). The library was prepared using the immunoSEQ multiplex PCR assay. This immuneACCESS table, as held by TCRdb, lists in-frame sequences with V and J called but not all clones. Of the missing ones, under half trace to an unresolved V gene in checked studies; the others have no known cause. This sample has approximately 100,000 clones in its table, and less than 85% of those were observed once. About 1.8% of the sample goes to the ten largest clones. Sequencing was carried out using peripheral blood. These receptors came from a woman aged 70-85 years with active or convalescent COVID-19.

The rearrangement links TRBV11-2 to TRBJ2-7, with D maybe TRBD2 (6 bases). Germline CDR1 is SGHAT and CDR2 is FQNNGV. The CDR3 spans 13 residues. Between the trimmed V and J ends, which lost 1 base and 5 bases, there was a span of 9 bases. The CDR3 DNA reads TGTGCCAGCAGCTTAGCGGGGGAAGACGAGCAGTACTTC. This gives the protein CASSLAGEDEQYF.

The chain uses TRBV12-2 and TRBJ2-7; the D segment call TRBD1 is taken from the table without a DNA check. TRBV12-2 is recorded as a pseudogene. The CDR3 spans 18 residues. DNA of the CDR3: TGTGCAAGTCGCTTAGCGTTACCCACAGGGGGGGCCGTCTACGAGCAGTACTTC. As protein: CASRLALPTGGAVYEQYF.

In its sample, this clone was seen once. The chain couples TRBV28 to TRBJ1-3, with 8 positions matching TRBD1. The ends lost 5 bases at V and 0 bases at J; junction bases unmatched: 0. The CDR3 is made up of 14 amino acids. CDR1 is MDHEN and CDR2 is SYDVKM in the germline V gene. For the CDR3, the DNA is TGTGCCAGCAGTACAGGGGGCTCTGGAAACACCATATATTTT. This encodes CASSTGGSGNTIYF.

The chain employs TRBV28 and TRBJ1-2; a weak D match, TRBD1 (5 bases). Germline-derived CDR1 and CDR2 are MDHEN and SYDVKM. Trimming pared 2 bases from V and 3 bases from J, leaving 7 bases between. The CDR3 runs to 13 residues. CDR3 coding DNA: TGTGCCAGCAGTTTAAAGACAGACTATGGCTACACCTTC. Its protein is CASSLKTDYGYTF.

This chain links TRBV6-2 or TRBV6-3 with TRBJ1-5, with 7 positions matching TRBD1. Germline loops: CDR1 MNHEY, CDR2 SVGEGT. Losses at the gene ends were 2 bases for V and 7 bases for J; bases not matched to a gene: 11. The CDR3 is 16 amino acids. Written as DNA, the CDR3 is TGTGCCAGCAGTTACAGAGGGGGCGCTTATTCCCAGCCCCAGCATTTT. Protein sequence: CASSYRGGAYSQPQHF.

This clone came up once. This rearrangement joins TRBV7-2 to TRBJ1-1; D gene ambiguous. This CDR3 has 14 amino acids. Germline V gene sequence: CDR1 SGHTA, CDR2 FQGNSA. The germline V and J ends were trimmed by 5 bases and 4 bases, with 14 bases remaining between them. The CDR3 nucleotides read TGTGCCAGCAGCCCCTCGGGGTTCGGCACTGAAGCTTTCTTT. Protein product: CASSPSGFGTEAFF.

This sequence joins TRBV28 and TRBJ2-3; 10 bases align to TRBD1. The CDR3 contains 15 residues. Germline lookup yields CDR1 MDHEN and CDR2 SYDVKM. J gave up 3 bases and V 7 bases, and 7 bases lay outside the gene matches. The chain's CDR3 is CASNGGQGFTDTQYF. The CDR3 nucleotides read TGTGCCAGCAACGGGGGACAGGGGTTTACAGATACGCAGTATTTT.

The chain employs TRBV5-1 and TRBJ2-3; the match to TRBD1 covers 10 bases. Germline-derived CDR1 and CDR2 are SGHRS and YFSETQ. V shed 6 bases and J 2 bases; nucleotides not matched to a gene: 3. This CDR3 is built from 14 residues. The CDR3 region is CASMGTGVTDTQYF. Written as DNA, the CDR3 is TGCGCCAGCATGGGGACAGGGGTCACAGATACGCAGTATTTT. The full variable domain, in which reference TRBV5-1 and TRBJ2-3 provide the parts outside the CDR3, is KAGVTQTPRYLIKTRGQQVTLSCSPISGHRSVSWYQQTPGQGLQFLFEYFSETQRNKGNFPGRFSGRQFSNSRSEMNVSTLELGDSALYLCASMGTGVTDTQYFGPGTRLTVL.

The J gene is TRBJ1-5, the V gene TRBV28; D unclear. Germline loops: CDR1 MDHEN, CDR2 SYDVKM. The CDR3 runs 17 residues. V lost 2 bases and J 1 base, leaving 15 bases between the germline ends. The CDR3 here is CASSLPPRVRSNQPQHF. Written as DNA, the CDR3 is TGTGCCAGCAGTTTACCCCCCCGGGTTCGGAGCAATCAGCCCCAGCATTTT.

This rearrangement joins TRBV3-1 (or the pseudogene TRBV3-2) to TRBJ1-4, with a weak D call TRBD1 (6 bases). This CDR3 has 15 amino acids. Germline CDR1 reads LGHDT; CDR2 reads YNNKEL (reference sequence). Trimming shortened V by 4 bases and J by 0 bases, and 9 bases separated the two germline ends. CDR3 bases: TGTGCCAGCAGCCGGGGGGGCCCAACTAATGAAAAACTGTTTTTT. As protein: CASSRGGPTNEKLFF.

J is TRBJ2-7 and V is TRBV9; the D gene is possibly TRBD2 (5 bases). The V gene lost 7 bases and the J gene lost 1 base, with 18 bases spanning the gap. CDR3 size: 15 residues. CDR1 is SGDLS and CDR2 is YYNGEE in the germline V gene. CDR3 protein: CASALAPGESYEQYF. As DNA, the CDR3 is TGTGCCAGCGCACTTGCCCCCGGGGAATCCTACGAGCAGTACTTC.

The V and J genes are TRBV28 and TRBJ2-2, with a possible D match to TRBD2 (6 bases). Germline assignment: CDR1 MDHEN and CDR2 SYDVKM. V lost 7 bases to trimming and J lost 0 bases, with 12 bases between them. The length of the CDR3 is 15 residues. The CDR3 is CASTFGGTNTGELFF. In DNA form, the CDR3 reads TGTGCCAGCACGTTTGGGGGGACGAACACCGGGGAGCTGTTTTTT.

The chain recombines TRBV7-8 with TRBJ2-1; 7 bases line up with TRBD2. This CDR3 has 19 residues. The germline V gene has CDR1 SGHVS and CDR2 FQNEAQ. The V and J ends lost 5 bases and 0 bases, in that order; junction bases with no gene match: 16. Here the CDR3 reads CASSPRGSGPFSSYNEQFF. CDR3 in DNA: TGTGCCAGCAGCCCTCGGGGTAGCGGGCCCTTTAGCTCCTACAATGAGCAGTTCTTC.

The chain has TRBV6-5 and TRBJ2-2; D perhaps matches TRBD2 (5 bases). CDR3 length: 15 amino acids. Germline CDR1 reads MNHEY; CDR2 reads SVGAGI. With 6 bases removed from V and 3 bases from J, the gap between germline ends came to 14 bases. DNA for the CDR3: TGTGCCAGCAGATCAACTAGAACTTACACCGGGGAGCTGTTTTTT. Translated: CASRSTRTYTGELFF.

Here the CDR3 DNA reads TGTGCCAGCAGCCCGGACAGGGAATCCTATAATTCACCCCTCCACTTT. It codes for CASSPDRESYNSPLHF. This chain uses TRBV4-2 with TRBJ1-6, with 8 bases matching TRBD1. CDR1 and CDR2 (germline): LGHNA, YNFKEQ. This CDR3 region has 16 residues. The V segment lost 4 bases and the J segment 1 base; nucleotides outside the gene matches: 3.

This chain links TRBV4-3 with TRBJ2-2; D call uncertain. The CDR3 extends over 14 amino acids. Germline V gene data show CDR1 as LGHNA and CDR2 as YSLEER. The germline V and J ends were trimmed by 0 bases and 0 bases, with 2 bases remaining between them. Written as DNA, the CDR3 is TGCGCCAGCAGCCAAGACACGAACACCGGGGAGCTGTTTTTT. It specifies CASSQDTNTGELFF.

This clone was counted between two and nine times. The rearrangement uses TRBV7-2 and TRBJ1-2; D is uncertain. This CDR3 has 16 residues. Trimming shortened V by 2 bases and J by 7 bases, and 20 bases separated the two germline ends. Germline lookup yields CDR1 SGHTA and CDR2 FQGNSA. CDR3: CASSLSFAGLLSGYTF. CDR3 bases: TGTGCCAGCAGCTTATCCTTTGCGGGCCTTCTATCTGGCTACACCTTC.

This clone was observed once. The chain couples TRBV5-6 to TRBJ1-4; maybe TRBD1 (6 bases). Germline-derived CDR1 and CDR2 are SGHDT and YYEEEE. This CDR3 contains 14 residues. The ends were cut back, 4 bases at V and 6 bases at J, with 13 bases in the middle. This chain's CDR3 is CASSPGQLDEKLFF. The CDR3 coding sequence is TGTGCCAGCAGCCCCGGACAGTTAGATGAAAAACTGTTTTTT.

The chain couples TRBV2 to TRBJ2-3, with TRBD2 identical over 13 bases. The V gene end was trimmed by 5 bases and the J gene end by 2 bases; junction bases not matched to a gene: 7. The CDR3 has 17 residues. Germline CDR1 SNHLY, CDR2 FYNNEI. In DNA, the CDR3 is TGTGCCAGCAGTAAACTGGGACTAGCGGGGTCCACAGATACGCAGTATTTT. Translated: CASSKLGLAGSTDTQYF.

The J gene is TRBJ2-4, the V gene TRBV2, with 11 nucleotides matching TRBD2. CDR1 is SNHLY and CDR2 is FYNNEI in the germline V gene. The CDR3 runs to 15 residues. Trimming at V came to 11 bases and at J to 7 bases, leaving 13 bases not matched to a gene. CDR3 amino acids: CAVQRDLAGGNIQYF. CDR3 sequence (DNA): TGTGCCGTCCAGAGGGATTTAGCGGGGGGGAACATTCAGTACTTC.

The rearrangement uses TRBV7-2 and TRBJ1-4, with 10 bases that match TRBD1. This CDR3 is built from 14 residues. V shed 6 bases and J 6 bases; nucleotides not matched to a gene: 4. Germline loops: CDR1 SGHTA, CDR2 FQGNSA. For the CDR3, the DNA is TGTGCCAGCAGAACCGGGACAGGGGATGAAAAACTGTTTTTT. As protein: CASRTGTGDEKLFF. Complete variable domain (other parts from reference TRBV7-2 and TRBJ1-4): GAGVSQSPSNKVTEKGKDVELRCDPISGHTALYWYRQSLGQGLEFLIYFQGNSAPDKSGLPSDRFSAERTGGSVSTLTIQRTQQEDSAVYLCASRTGTGDEKLFFGSGTQLSVL.

The chain employs TRBV14 and TRBJ2-1; 9 bases line up with TRBD2. The CDR3 consists of 16 residues. The germline V gene encodes CDR1 SGHDN and CDR2 FVKESK. V lost 4 bases and J lost 5; bases outside the gene matches: 9. The CDR3 DNA follows: TGTGCCAGCAGCCTCTATAGCGGGAGCGTGGACAATGAGCAGTTCTTC. As protein: CASSLYSGSVDNEQFF.

The chain carries TRBV4-1 and TRBJ2-7; the match to TRBD1 covers 7 bases. Germline values: CDR1 MGHRA, CDR2 YSYEKL. The V gene end was trimmed by 0 bases and the J gene end by 9 bases; junction bases not matched to a gene: 2. This CDR3 spans 12 amino acids. The CDR3 is CASSQDGQAQYF. The CDR3 DNA reads TGCGCCAGCAGCCAAGACGGACAGGCGCAGTACTTC.

In nucleotides, the CDR3 is TGTGCCAGCAGTTACTCAGGGGACAATCAGCCCCAGCATTTT. It encodes CASSYSGDNQPQHF. The chain uses TRBV6-5 and TRBJ1-5, with TRBD1 as a possible D gene (5 bases). The CDR3 extends over 14 amino acids. V was trimmed by 0 bases and J by 3 bases, leaving 6 bases between them. The germline V gene encodes CDR1 MNHEY and CDR2 SVGAGI.

The genes are TRBV18 and TRBJ2-5; TRBD2 is a possible D gene (7 bases). The CDR3 extends over 14 amino acids. The V and J ends lost 5 bases and 4 bases respectively, with 14 bases between them. Germline assignment: CDR1 KGHSH and CDR2 LQKENI. The CDR3 DNA is TGTGCCAGCTCAACCAAGGGGGGGGCAGAGACCCAGTACTTC. Translating gives CASSTKGGAETQYF.

This rearrangement joins TRBV11-3 to TRBJ2-1; 8 bases are shared with TRBD1. Germline V CDR1 and CDR2: SGHNT, YENEEA. V lost 5 bases and J lost 0; bases outside the gene matches: 3. The CDR3 consists of 15 residues. The DNA for the CDR3 is TGTGCCAGCAGCCGTGGACAGGGCTCCTACAATGAGCAGTTCTTC. Amino acids: CASSRGQGSYNEQFF.